A single sample is the source of the 23 T cell receptor beta chains below, sequenced in a study of T cell responses to AZD1222 COVID-19 vaccine. Profiled with immunoSEQ multiplex PCR; TCRdb holds only in-frame clones, not every one. The repertoire consists of about 120,000 clones, with approximately 88% occurring once and the leading ten covering over 3%. Here the sequenced sample was peripheral blood, taken on day 0 of AZD1222 vaccination. These receptors all stem from an adult in good health.

The chain employs TRBV9 and TRBJ1-1; no clear D. Trimming took off 2 bases at V and 8 bases at J, with 10 bases between the two ends. The germline gives CDR1 SGDLS, CDR2 YYNGEE. The CDR3 is 12 residues long. This chain's CDR3 is CASSVLTGEAFF. The DNA for the CDR3 is TGTGCCAGCAGCGTTCTGACGGGAGAAGCTTTCTTT.

The gene calls are TRBV18 and TRBJ2-1; tentative D call: TRBD1 (5 bases). V was trimmed by 3 bases and J by 6 bases, leaving 9 bases between them. This CDR3 has 13 residues. The germline gives CDR1 KGHSH, CDR2 LQKENI. CDR3 loop: CASSPRQGNEQFF. The CDR3 nucleotides read TGTGCCAGCTCACCCCGGCAGGGCAATGAGCAGTTCTTC.

The V call is TRBV18, the J call TRBJ2-2; weak D call: TRBD2 (5 bases). There are 17 residues in the CDR3. CDR1 and CDR2 from the germline V gene are KGHSH and LQKENI. V was pared by 4 bases and J by 0 bases, with 15 bases between. CDR3 protein: CASSLKQTAANTGELFF. The CDR3 coding sequence is TGTGCCAGCTCACTGAAACAAACAGCGGCGAACACCGGGGAGCTGTTTTTT.

In DNA form, the CDR3 reads TGCAGTGCTAGTTCGCGCAATCAGCCCCAGCATTTT. As protein: CSASSRNQPQHF. This chain links TRBV20-1 with TRBJ1-5; D unresolved. The CDR3 totals 12 residues. Germline CDR1 and CDR2: DFQATT and SNEGSKA (reference sequence). V was trimmed by 3 bases and J by 2 bases, leaving 5 bases between them.

The chain couples TRBV6-5 to TRBJ2-3; either TRBD1 or TRBD2 may supply D (5 bases each). This CDR3 comprises 14 residues. With 5 bases removed from V and 0 bases from J, the gap between germline ends came to 9 bases. Per the germline V gene, CDR1 is MNHEY and CDR2 is SVGAGI. The CDR3 region is CASSLGTSTDTQYF. CDR3 DNA sequence: TGTGCCAGCAGTCTGGGGACGAGCACAGATACGCAGTATTTT.

This clone was detected only once. The chain joins TRBV5-6 to TRBJ2-3; 7 bases map to TRBD2. CDR3 length: 15 residues. Germline V lookup: CDR1 SGHDT, CDR2 YYEEEE. Trimming took 1 base from V and 0 from J; bases not matched to a gene: 2. The CDR3, as DNA: TGTGCCAGCAGCTTGCGCGGGGGTAGCACAGATACGCAGTATTTT. Translated, it gives CASSLRGGSTDTQYF.

J is TRBJ1-1 and V is TRBV7-9; D might be TRBD1 (5 bases). V lost 4 bases, J lost 0 bases, and 15 bases lay in between. The CDR3 contains 16 residues. The germline V gene has CDR1 SEHNR and CDR2 FQNEAQ (reference sequence). DNA for the CDR3: TGTGCCAGCAGCTACGGGGGGGACGGATTGAACACTGAAGCTTTCTTT. Residues: CASSYGGDGLNTEAFF.

The chain combines TRBV9 with TRBJ1-3, with D uncertain. V lost 4 bases and J lost 4, with 9 bases in between. The germline V gene has CDR1 SGDLS and CDR2 YYNGEE. The CDR3 covers 13 residues. DNA for the CDR3: TGTGCCAGCAGCTTGGCACCAGGAAACACCATATATTTT. The encoded protein is CASSLAPGNTIYF.

The chain has TRBV19 and TRBJ1-3; D call uncertain. Germline V CDR1 and CDR2: LNHDA, SQIVND (reference sequence). This CDR3 contains 16 residues. Trimming removed 3 bases at V and 1 base at J, with 13 bases between. The CDR3 DNA follows: TGTGCCAGTAGTATTACGCCACCAGCTTCTGGAAACACCATATATTTT. Its protein product is CASSITPPASGNTIYF.

The chain combines TRBV21-1 with TRBJ1-1; the D call in the table, TRBD1, was not verified against the DNA. TRBV21-1 is a documented pseudogene. The CDR3 sequence is 16 residues long. The CDR3 DNA sequence: TGTGCCAGACCGTTGAAGAGACAGATGAAGAACACTGAAGCTTTCTTT. Translation gives CARPLKRQMKNTEAFF.

The chain employs TRBV12-3 or TRBV12-4 and TRBJ1-1; D gene ambiguous. The length of the CDR3 is 13 residues. V was pared by 3 bases and J by 11 bases, with 16 bases between. The CDR3 sequence: CASSFTGSRGAFF. CDR3 DNA sequence: TGTGCCAGCAGTTTTACCGGGAGCCGAGGGGCTTTCTTT.

The chain employs TRBV11-3 and TRBJ1-1; D gene ambiguous. This CDR3 region has 13 residues. Trimming removed 0 bases from V and 3 bases from J, with 5 bases in between. Germline values: CDR1 SGHNT, CDR2 YENEEA. The CDR3, as DNA: TGTGCCAGCAGCTTAGAAACTTACACTGAAGCTTTCTTT. The encoded protein is CASSLETYTEAFF.

The V gene is TRBV2, the J gene TRBJ1-2, with D maybe TRBD1 (5 bases). Trimming left V 5 bases short and J 2 bases short, with 12 bases between. Looked up from germline, CDR1 is SNHLY and CDR2 is FYNNEI. CDR3 size: 14 residues. The CDR3 here is CASSPQALNYGYTF. The CDR3 DNA is TGTGCCAGCAGTCCACAGGCCCTAAACTATGGCTACACCTTC.

J is TRBJ2-2 and V is TRBV6-1, with TRBD1 as a possible D gene (5 bases). Trimming removed 3 bases from V and 5 bases from J, with 13 bases in between. The germline V gene has CDR1 MNHNS and CDR2 SASEGT. There are 15 residues in the CDR3. This chain's CDR3 is CASSDETVGTGELFF. CDR3 DNA: TGTGCCAGCAGTGATGAGACAGTCGGGACCGGGGAGCTGTTTTTT.

This chain links TRBV27 with TRBJ1-2; 9 bases match TRBD1. The CDR3 loop spans 16 amino acids. Per the germline V gene, CDR1 is MNHEY and CDR2 is SMNVEV (reference sequence). J lost 4 bases, V lost 5 bases, and 11 bases had no gene match. In DNA form, the CDR3 reads TGTGCCAGCAGTCCCGGGACAGGGACAGGTGGCTATGGCTACACCTTC. This codes for CASSPGTGTGGYGYTF.

The V and J genes are TRBV5-6 and TRBJ1-1; 7 bases are a match to TRBD1. The CDR3 runs to 13 residues. The J segment lost 11 bases and the V segment lost 0 bases, leaving 7 bases of the junction unmatched. Germline V gene data show CDR1 as SGHDT and CDR2 as YYEEEE. Written as DNA, the CDR3 is TGTGCCAGCAGCTTGGTCTCGACAGGGTATGCTTTCTTT. It specifies CASSLVSTGYAFF.

V is TRBV5-1 and J is TRBJ2-1, with D possibly called TRBD1 or TRBD2 (5 bases each). The CDR3 contains 15 residues. V lost 3 bases and J lost 2, with 12 bases in between. From germline, CDR1 is SGHRS and CDR2 YFSETQ. The CDR3 spells CASSSGTGPYNEQFF. For the CDR3, the DNA is TGCGCCAGCAGCTCCGGGACCGGCCCCTACAATGAGCAGTTCTTC.

The chain joins TRBV11-2 to TRBJ2-2; D is possibly TRBD1 or TRBD2 (5 bases each). V was shortened by 5 bases and J by 10 bases, with 11 bases between the two germline ends. There are 12 residues in the CDR3. The germline V gene encodes CDR1 SGHAT and CDR2 FQNNGV. CDR3 DNA sequence: TGTGCCAGCAGCCCCGGGGCGGCGGAGCTGTTTTTT. It is translated as CASSPGAAELFF.

This clone was recorded once. The chain has TRBV6-5 and TRBJ1-2; unclear D gene. The V end was cut by 6 bases, the J end by 1 base, with 12 bases between. The CDR3 totals 14 residues. The germline V gene has CDR1 MNHEY and CDR2 SVGAGI. CDR3 region: CASSQGLFNYGYTF. The CDR3 DNA reads as TGTGCCAGCAGCCAAGGACTCTTTAACTATGGCTACACCTTC.

The chain uses TRBV4-3 and TRBJ1-2; unclear D gene. The germline V and J ends were trimmed by 0 bases and 8 bases, with 13 bases remaining between them. The CDR3 length is 14 residues. Germline V gives CDR1 LGHNA, CDR2 YSLEER. As DNA, the CDR3 is TGCGCCAGCAGCCAAGATGGCAGCCCCGAGGGCTACACCTTC. This translates into CASSQDGSPEGYTF.

The chain links TRBV9 to TRBJ1-3; 9 bases align to TRBD1. Germline V gene sequence: CDR1 SGDLS, CDR2 YYNGEE. V shed 0 bases, J shed 4 bases, and the junction held 2 bases outside the gene matches. There are 15 residues in the CDR3. The CDR3 reads CASSVEDRGGNTIYF. The CDR3 nucleotides read TGTGCCAGCAGCGTAGAAGACAGGGGGGGAAACACCATATATTTT.

The chain's CDR3 is CASSPRVTRDTQYF. CDR3 DNA: TGTGCCAGCAGCCCACGGGTTACACGAGATACGCAGTATTTT. The rearrangement joins TRBV7-2 to TRBJ2-3, with unresolved D. Germline V gene data show CDR1 as SGHTA and CDR2 as FQGNSA. V was pared by 5 bases and J by 5 bases, with 14 bases between. This CDR3 has 14 amino acids.

The table lists this clone with a count of one. This sequence joins TRBV7-2 and TRBJ2-3; 9 nucleotides agree with TRBD1. The V gene's germline CDR1 is SGHTA and CDR2 FQGNSA. V lost 3 bases, J lost 4 bases, and 11 bases stayed unmatched. There are 17 residues in the CDR3. The CDR3 sequence: CASSLQRGTGYSDTQYF. The CDR3 nucleotides read TGTGCCAGCAGCTTGCAGAGGGGGACAGGGTATTCAGATACGCAGTATTTT.